This TCR beta chain was profiled in a study of beta chain features in type 1 diabetes. CDR1 and CDR2 from the germline V gene are SNHLY and FYNNEI. V gave up 5 bases and J gave up 7 bases; unmatched junction bases: 10. The CDR3 totals 15 residues. On this clone itself: The antigen remains unidentified.

Study findings and constraints: Overrepresentation of cells with high TCR expression could result from cDNA sequencing. A possible short-template PCR bias applies equally to patients and controls.

Expressed TCRB transcripts got sequenced, as all isolated RNA was reverse transcribed. Profiling relied on immunoSEQ multiplex PCR, and the TCRdb table lists in-frame clones only, not all of them. The sample lists 130,000 or so clones, about 9.7% occurring once. The gene calls are TRBV2 and TRBJ2-1; 8 bases map to TRBD2. The TCR comes from a woman aged 40 to 55 in good health. Sequencing was carried out using central memory CD4+ T cells from blood. CDR3 loop: CASSSRSGDWNEQFF. The DNA for the CDR3 is TGTGCCAGCAGTTCCCGTAGCGGGGATTGGAATGAGCAGTTCTTC.